This T cell receptor (beta chain) was identified during a study of TIL therapy for anti-PD-1-resistant metastatic lung cancer. Germline-derived CDR1 and CDR2 are MGHRA and YSYEKL. V lost 2 bases, J lost 7 bases, and 5 bases lay in between. The CDR3 length is 12 residues. A word on this clone: The antigen remains undetermined.

Time point here: pre-treatment sample, taken before nivolumab and TIL therapy. Sequencing used immunoSEQ v3. This table comes from immunoSEQ multiplex PCR, and its TCRdb copy is limited to in-frame clones, with some not included. Of 35,000 to 55,000 clones listed, 79% are singletons. Study results and limitations: The cohort had more treatment-naive, never-smoker and oncogene-addicted patients than typical. TIL clonotype persistence in blood showed no apparent association with response.

The chain has TRBV4-1 and TRBJ1-4; no reliable D call. This material consisted of blood, taken at baseline. This receptor was identified in a man between 65 and 85 years old with non-small cell lung cancer. The CDR3 coding sequence is TGCGCCAGCAGCCAACAGTTTGAAAAACTGTTTTTT. It encodes CASSQQFEKLFF.